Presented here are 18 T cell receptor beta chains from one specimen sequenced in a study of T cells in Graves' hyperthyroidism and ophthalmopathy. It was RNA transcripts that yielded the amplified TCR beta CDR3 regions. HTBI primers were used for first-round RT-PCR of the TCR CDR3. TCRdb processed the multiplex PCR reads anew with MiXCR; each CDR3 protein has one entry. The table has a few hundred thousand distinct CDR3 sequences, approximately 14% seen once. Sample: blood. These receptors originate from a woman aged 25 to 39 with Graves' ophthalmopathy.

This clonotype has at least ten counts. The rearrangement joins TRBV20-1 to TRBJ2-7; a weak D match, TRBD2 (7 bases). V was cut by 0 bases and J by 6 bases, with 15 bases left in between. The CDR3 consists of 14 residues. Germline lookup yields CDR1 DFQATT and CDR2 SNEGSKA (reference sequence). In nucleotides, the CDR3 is TGCAGTGCTAGAGATCCGGGGGGCGTTACCGAGCAGTACTTC. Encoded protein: CSARDPGGVTEQYF.

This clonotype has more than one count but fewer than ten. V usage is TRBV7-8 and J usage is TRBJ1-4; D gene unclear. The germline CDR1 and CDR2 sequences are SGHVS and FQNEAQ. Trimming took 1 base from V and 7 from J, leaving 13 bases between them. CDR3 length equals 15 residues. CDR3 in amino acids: CASSLVPLGGEKLFF. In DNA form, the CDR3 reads TGTGCCAGCAGCTTAGTTCCCTTAGGAGGTGAAAAACTGTTTTTT.

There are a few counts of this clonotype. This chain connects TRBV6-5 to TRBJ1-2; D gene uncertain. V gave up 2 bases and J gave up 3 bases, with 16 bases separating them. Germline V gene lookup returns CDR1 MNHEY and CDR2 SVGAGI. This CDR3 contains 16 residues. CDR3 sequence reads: CASSYSALVGDYGYTF. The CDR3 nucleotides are TGTGCCAGCAGTTACAGTGCTTTGGTGGGAGACTATGGCTACACCTTC.

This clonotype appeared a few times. In DNA form, the CDR3 reads TGTGCCAGCAGCCAGGCGGGGGGGATGAACACTGAAGCTTTCTTT. Protein product: CASSQAGGMNTEAFF. This chain joins TRBV3-1 and TRBJ1-1; perhaps TRBD1 as D (5 bases). Looked up from germline, CDR1 is LGHDT and CDR2 is YNNKEL (reference sequence). The germline V and J ends were trimmed by 3 bases and 0 bases, with 11 bases remaining between them. The CDR3 runs to 15 residues.

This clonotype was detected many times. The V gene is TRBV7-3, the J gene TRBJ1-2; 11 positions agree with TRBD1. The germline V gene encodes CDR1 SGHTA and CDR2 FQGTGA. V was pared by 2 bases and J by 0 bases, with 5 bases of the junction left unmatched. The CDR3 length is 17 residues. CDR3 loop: CASSLSGQGASNYGYTF. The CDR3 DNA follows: TGTGCCAGCAGCTTATCTGGACAGGGGGCTTCTAACTATGGCTACACCTTC.

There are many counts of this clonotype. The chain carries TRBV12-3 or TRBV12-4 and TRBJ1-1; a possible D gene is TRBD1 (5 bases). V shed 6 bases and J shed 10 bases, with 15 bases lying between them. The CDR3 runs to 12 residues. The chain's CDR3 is CASSTPGRGAFF. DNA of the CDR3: TGTGCCAGCAGCACGCCGGGACGAGGAGCTTTCTTT.

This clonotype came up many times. The CDR3 nucleotides read TGTGCCAGCTCACCACCCTCCGGGGATGGCACCGGGGAGCTGTTTTTT. It translates to CASSPPSGDGTGELFF. The rearrangement links TRBV18 to TRBJ2-2; D might be TRBD2 (5 bases). Germline V gene sequence: CDR1 KGHSH, CDR2 LQKENI. The CDR3 has 16 amino acids. V lost 0 bases and J lost 4, with 12 bases in between.

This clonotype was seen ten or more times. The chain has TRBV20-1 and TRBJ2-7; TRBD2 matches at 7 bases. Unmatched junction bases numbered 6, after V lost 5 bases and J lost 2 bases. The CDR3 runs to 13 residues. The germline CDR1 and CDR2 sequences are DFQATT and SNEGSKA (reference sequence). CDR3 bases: TGCAGTGCTTCCCGGGGGGACGCCTACGAGCAGTACTTC. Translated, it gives CSASRGDAYEQYF.

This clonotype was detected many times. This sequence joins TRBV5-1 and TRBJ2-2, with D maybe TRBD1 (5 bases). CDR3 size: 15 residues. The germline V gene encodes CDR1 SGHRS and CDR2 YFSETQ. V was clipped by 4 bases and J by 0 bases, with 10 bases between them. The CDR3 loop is CASSPTGANTGELFF. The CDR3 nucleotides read TGCGCCAGCAGCCCCACAGGTGCGAACACCGGGGAGCTGTTTTTT.

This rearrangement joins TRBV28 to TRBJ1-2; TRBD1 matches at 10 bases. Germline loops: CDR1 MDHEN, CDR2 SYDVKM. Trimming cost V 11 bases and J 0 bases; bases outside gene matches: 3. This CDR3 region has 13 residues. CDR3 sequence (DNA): TGTGCCGGACAGGGGGTCACTAACTATGGCTACACCTTC. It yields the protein CAGQGVTNYGYTF.

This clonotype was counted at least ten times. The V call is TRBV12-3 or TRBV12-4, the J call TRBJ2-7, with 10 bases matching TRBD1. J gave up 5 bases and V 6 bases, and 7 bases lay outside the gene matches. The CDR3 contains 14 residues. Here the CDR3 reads CASRPSGQGNEQYF. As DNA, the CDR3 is TGTGCCAGCAGACCCTCGGGACAGGGGAACGAGCAGTACTTC.

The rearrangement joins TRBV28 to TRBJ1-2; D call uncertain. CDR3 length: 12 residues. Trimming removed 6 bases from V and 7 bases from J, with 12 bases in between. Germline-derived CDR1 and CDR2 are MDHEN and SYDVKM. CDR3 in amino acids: CASSFGGVGYTF. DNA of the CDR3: TGTGCCAGCAGCTTTGGTGGGGTTGGCTACACCTTC.

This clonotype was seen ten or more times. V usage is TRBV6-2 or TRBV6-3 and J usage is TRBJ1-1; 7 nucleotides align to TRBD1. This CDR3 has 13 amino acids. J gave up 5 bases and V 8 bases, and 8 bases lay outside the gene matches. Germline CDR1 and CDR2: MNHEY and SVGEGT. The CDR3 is CASGDRVVTEAFF. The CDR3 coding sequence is TGTGCCAGCGGTGACAGGGTTGTGACTGAAGCTTTCTTT.

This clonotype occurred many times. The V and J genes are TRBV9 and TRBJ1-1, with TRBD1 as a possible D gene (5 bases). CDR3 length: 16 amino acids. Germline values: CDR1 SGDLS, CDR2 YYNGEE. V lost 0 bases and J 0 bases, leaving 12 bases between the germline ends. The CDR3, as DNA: TGTGCCAGCAGCGTAGATGGGGGGGAGATGAACACTGAAGCTTTCTTT. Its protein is CASSVDGGEMNTEAFF.

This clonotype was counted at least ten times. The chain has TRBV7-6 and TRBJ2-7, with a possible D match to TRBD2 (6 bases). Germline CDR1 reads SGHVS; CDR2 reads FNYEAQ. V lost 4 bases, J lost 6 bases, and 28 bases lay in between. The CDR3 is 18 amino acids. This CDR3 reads CASSWGVASGPNNSEQYF. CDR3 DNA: TGTGCCAGCAGCTGGGGGGTGGCCTCGGGACCCAACAATTCCGAGCAGTACTTC.

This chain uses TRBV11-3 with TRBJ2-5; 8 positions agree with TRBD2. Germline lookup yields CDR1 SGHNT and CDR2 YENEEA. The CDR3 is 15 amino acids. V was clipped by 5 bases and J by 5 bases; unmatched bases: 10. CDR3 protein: CASSARGAIKETQYF. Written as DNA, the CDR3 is TGTGCCAGCAGCGCGCGGGGGGCCATTAAGGAGACCCAGTACTTC.

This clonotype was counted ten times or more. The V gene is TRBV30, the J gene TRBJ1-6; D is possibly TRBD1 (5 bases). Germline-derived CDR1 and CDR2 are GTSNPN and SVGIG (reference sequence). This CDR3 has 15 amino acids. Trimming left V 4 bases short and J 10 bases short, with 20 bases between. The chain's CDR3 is CAWKGNGGIRSPLHF. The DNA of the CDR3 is TGTGCCTGGAAGGGAAATGGGGGAATACGATCACCCCTCCACTTT.

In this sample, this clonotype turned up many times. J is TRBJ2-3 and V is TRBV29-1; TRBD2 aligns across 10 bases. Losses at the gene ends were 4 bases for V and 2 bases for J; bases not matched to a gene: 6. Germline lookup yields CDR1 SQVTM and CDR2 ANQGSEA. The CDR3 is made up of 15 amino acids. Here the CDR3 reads CSVVTLAGFTDTQYF. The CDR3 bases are TGCAGCGTTGTGACACTAGCGGGGTTCACAGATACGCAGTATTTT.